This T cell receptor (beta chain) was found in a study of blood T cells in healthy people across ages. It was with a sample-barcoded 5' primer and a J-beta primer mix that a second PCR of about 6 to 11 cycles was run. TCRdb itself ran the 5' RACE reads through MiXCR, one entry per CDR3 protein. The sample records roughly 1.5 million distinct CDR3 sequences, approximately 43% being singletons. This CDR3 is 16 amino acids long. Trimming took off 1 base at V and 0 bases at J, with 10 bases between the two ends. Germline V gives CDR1 LGHNA, CDR2 YSLEER. This clonotype has just a few counts. Sequencing input: blood. The clonotype was recovered from a woman aged 18 to 35 in good health. V usage is TRBV4-3 and J usage is TRBJ1-3; weak D call: TRBD1 (6 bases). The CDR3 DNA reads as TGCGCCAGCAGCCAAGTAAAGGGGGACTCTGGAAACACCATATATTTT. This encodes CASSQVKGDSGNTIYF.